This T cell receptor (beta chain) is from a study of CD8+ T cells in alopecia areata. Treatment in this sample: oral pan-JAK inhibitor, 5-10 mg twice daily. Extracted from the samples, RNA was reverse transcribed into cDNA to serve as the sequencing template. The repertoire was sequenced with immunoSEQ multiplex PCR; TCRdb's copy has only in-frame clones and lacks some. The sample yields over 150,000 clones, roughly 60% seen once. V dropped 6 bases and J dropped 4 bases, with 19 bases sitting between them. The CDR3 runs 17 residues. Germline CDR1 reads SNHLY; CDR2 reads FYNNEI. The TCR was taken from a human donor with alopecia areata. The sample here was CD4+ T cells sorted from blood, taken at week 24, from a patient treated with tofacitinib. The chain is built from TRBV2 and TRBJ2-6; D is possibly TRBD2 (6 bases). The chain's CDR3 is CASRGAGVVSGANVLTF. As DNA, the CDR3 is TGTGCCAGCAGAGGAGCGGGCGTGGTCTCGGGGGCCAACGTCCTGACTTTC.